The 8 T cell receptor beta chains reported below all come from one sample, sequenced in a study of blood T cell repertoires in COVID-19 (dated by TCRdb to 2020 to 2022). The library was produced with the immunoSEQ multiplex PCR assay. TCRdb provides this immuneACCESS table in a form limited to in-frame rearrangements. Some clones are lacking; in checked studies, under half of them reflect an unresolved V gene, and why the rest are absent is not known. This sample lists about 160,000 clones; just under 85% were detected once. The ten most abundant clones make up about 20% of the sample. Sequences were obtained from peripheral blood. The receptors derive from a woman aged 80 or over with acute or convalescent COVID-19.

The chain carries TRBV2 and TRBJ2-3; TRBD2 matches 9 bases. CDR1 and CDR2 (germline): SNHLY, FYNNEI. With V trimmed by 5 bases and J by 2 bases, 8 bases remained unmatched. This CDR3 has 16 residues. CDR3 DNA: TGTGCCAGCAGTAGAGATAGCGGGAGAGTCACAGATACGCAGTATTTT. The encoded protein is CASSRDSGRVTDTQYF.

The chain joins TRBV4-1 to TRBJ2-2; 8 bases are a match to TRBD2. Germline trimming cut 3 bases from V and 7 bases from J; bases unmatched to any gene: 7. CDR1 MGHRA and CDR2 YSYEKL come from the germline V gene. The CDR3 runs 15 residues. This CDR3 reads CASSQPGLGGGELFF. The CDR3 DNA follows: TGCGCCAGCAGCCAGCCGGGACTAGGGGGCGGGGAGCTGTTTTTT.

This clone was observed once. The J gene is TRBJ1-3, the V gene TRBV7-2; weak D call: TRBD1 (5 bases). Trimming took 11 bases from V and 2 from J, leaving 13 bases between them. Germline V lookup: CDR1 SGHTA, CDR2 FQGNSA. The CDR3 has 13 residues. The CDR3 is CASSRGTGNTIYF. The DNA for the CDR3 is TGTGCCTCAAGCCGGGGGACTGGAAACACCATATATTTT.

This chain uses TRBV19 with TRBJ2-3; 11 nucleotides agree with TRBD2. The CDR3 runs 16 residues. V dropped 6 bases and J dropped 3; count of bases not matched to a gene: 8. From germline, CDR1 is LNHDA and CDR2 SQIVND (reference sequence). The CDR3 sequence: CASSRTGLADTDTQYF. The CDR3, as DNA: TGTGCCAGTAGCCGCACGGGACTAGCGGATACAGATACGCAGTATTTT.

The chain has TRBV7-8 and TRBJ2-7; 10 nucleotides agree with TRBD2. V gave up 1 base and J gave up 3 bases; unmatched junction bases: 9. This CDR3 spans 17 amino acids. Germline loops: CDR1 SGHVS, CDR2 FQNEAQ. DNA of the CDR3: TGTGCCAGCAGCTTAGTCGGTGGTAGCGGGAGGTTCTACGAGCAGTACTTC. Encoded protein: CASSLVGGSGRFYEQYF. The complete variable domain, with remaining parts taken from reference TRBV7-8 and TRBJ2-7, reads GAGVSQSPRYKVAKRGQDVALRCDPISGHVSLFWYQQALGQGPEFLTYFQNEAQLDKSGLPSDRFFAERPEGSVSTLKIQRTQQEDSAVYLCASSLVGGSGRFYEQYFGPGTRLTVT.

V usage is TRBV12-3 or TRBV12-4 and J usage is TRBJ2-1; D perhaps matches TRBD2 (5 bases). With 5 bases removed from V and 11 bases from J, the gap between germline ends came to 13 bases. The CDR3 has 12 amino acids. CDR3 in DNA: TGTGCCAGCAGTAATATAGCGCGAAAGCAGTTCTTC. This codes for CASSNIARKQFF.

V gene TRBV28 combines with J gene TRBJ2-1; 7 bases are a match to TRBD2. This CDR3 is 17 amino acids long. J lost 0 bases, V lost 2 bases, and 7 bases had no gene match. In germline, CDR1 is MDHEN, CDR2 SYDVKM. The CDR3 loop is CASSLGGGDPSYNEQFF. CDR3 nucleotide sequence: TGTGCCAGCAGTTTAGGGGGAGGGGACCCCTCCTACAATGAGCAGTTCTTC.

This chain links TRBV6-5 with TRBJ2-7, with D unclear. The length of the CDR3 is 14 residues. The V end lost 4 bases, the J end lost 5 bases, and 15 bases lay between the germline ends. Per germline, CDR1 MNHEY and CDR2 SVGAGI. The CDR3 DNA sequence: TGTGCCAGCAGTTCTCTATTAGTAATCGACGAGCAGTACTTC. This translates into CASSSLLVIDEQYF.